The 9 T cell receptor beta chains presented below share a single source sample, sequenced in a study of T-cell reconstitution after alpha-beta-depleted transplantation in children. TCRbeta library preparation incorporated unique molecular identifiers. Via MiXCR, TCRdb re-called the PCR reads, giving one row per CDR3 protein. The sample consists of about 980,000 distinct CDR3 sequences, around 30% of them appearing once. This specimen consisted of PBMCs, mostly from graft donor cells, obtained 360 days after TCRalphabeta/CD19-depleted stem cell transplant. These receptors originate from a boy under three years old who had a stem cell transplant for SCID, so the T cells may come from the graft donor.

Concerning this clonotype: The junction does not match germline at one end; this may be a read error. The V call is TRBV12-3 or TRBV12-4, the J call TRBJ1-1, with 10 bases aligning to TRBD1. The CDR3 loop spans 16 amino acids. For the CDR3, the DNA is TGTGCCAGCAGTTTATGGACAGGGGGTAGCTCCACTGAAGGTTTCTTT. Amino acids: CASSLWTGGSSTEGFF.

CDR3 sequence reads: CASSFDQSSYNEQFF. Written as DNA, the CDR3 is TGTGCCAGCAGTTTCGACCAGAGCTCCTACAATGAGCAGTTCTTC. The V gene is TRBV28, the J gene TRBJ2-1; no reliable D call. The V and J ends lost 3 bases and 0 bases respectively, with 9 bases between them. The CDR3 is 15 amino acids. Per germline, CDR1 MDHEN and CDR2 SYDVKM.

This clonotype appeared a few times. The V gene is TRBV19, the J gene TRBJ2-3; the D gene could be TRBD1 or TRBD2 (6 bases each). The CDR3 runs to 15 residues. Germline CDR1 is LNHDA and CDR2 is SQIVND (reference sequence). Trimming pared 3 bases from V and 4 bases from J, leaving 14 bases between. CDR3 nucleotides: TGTGCCAGTAGTATGAACCGGGGGCCAGCAGATACGCAGTATTTT. Translated, it gives CASSMNRGPADTQYF.

In its sample, this clonotype was seen a few times. The chain uses TRBV6-2 or TRBV6-3 and TRBJ2-3; TRBD2 aligns across 11 bases. V trimming: 6 bases; J trimming: 1 base; junction bases outside the gene matches: 6. The CDR3 length is 16 residues. The germline gives CDR1 MNHEY, CDR2 SVGEGT. The CDR3: CASRGTSGYGTDTQYF. As DNA, the CDR3 is TGTGCCAGCAGGGGGACTAGCGGATACGGCACAGATACGCAGTATTTT.

This clonotype has just a few counts. J is TRBJ2-7 and V is TRBV20-1; 10 positions agree with TRBD2. The V gene's germline CDR1 is DFQATT and CDR2 SNEGSKA (reference sequence). The CDR3 totals 15 residues. V lost 5 bases and J lost 1; bases outside the gene matches: 8. CDR3 protein: CSALQLAGLSYEQYF. The CDR3 DNA sequence: TGCAGTGCTCTTCAACTAGCGGGGTTATCCTACGAGCAGTACTTC.

Only a few counts were recorded for this clonotype. This chain links TRBV12-3 or TRBV12-4 with TRBJ2-4; 14 nucleotides line up with TRBD2. The CDR3 is made up of 17 amino acids. Trimming cost V 5 bases and J 0 bases; bases outside gene matches: 3. The CDR3 nucleotides read TGTGCCAGCAGTCCGACTAGCGGGGGGGTAGCCAAAAACATTCAGTACTTC. It is translated as CASSPTSGGVAKNIQYF.

The rearrangement uses TRBV28 and TRBJ2-7; D is perhaps TRBD2 (5 bases). This CDR3 spans 14 amino acids. The germline CDR1 and CDR2 sequences are MDHEN and SYDVKM. Trimming took off 5 bases at V and 3 bases at J, with 14 bases between the two ends. CDR3 residues: CASSERLRDYEQYF. DNA for the CDR3: TGTGCCAGCAGTGAGAGACTCCGGGACTACGAGCAGTACTTC.

This clonotype was picked up a small number of times. The J gene is TRBJ2-5, the V gene TRBV9; D may match TRBD1 or TRBD2 (7 bases each). The germline V gene has CDR1 SGDLS and CDR2 YYNGEE. The CDR3 is 15 residues long. V gave up 0 bases and J gave up 5 bases, with 14 bases separating them. CDR3 in amino acids: CASSVAYQGGETQYF. As DNA, the CDR3 is TGTGCCAGCAGCGTAGCTTACCAGGGGGGGGAGACCCAGTACTTC.

There are a few counts of this clonotype. The chain employs TRBV30 and TRBJ2-3, with TRBD1 matching 10 bases. Germline CDR1 is GTSNPN and CDR2 is SVGIG (reference sequence). This CDR3 spans 15 amino acids. V lost 1 base and J lost 6; bases outside the gene matches: 7. CDR3 residues: CAWSAGTGVMDTQYF. DNA for the CDR3: TGTGCCTGGAGTGCCGGGACAGGGGTGATGGATACGCAGTATTTT.